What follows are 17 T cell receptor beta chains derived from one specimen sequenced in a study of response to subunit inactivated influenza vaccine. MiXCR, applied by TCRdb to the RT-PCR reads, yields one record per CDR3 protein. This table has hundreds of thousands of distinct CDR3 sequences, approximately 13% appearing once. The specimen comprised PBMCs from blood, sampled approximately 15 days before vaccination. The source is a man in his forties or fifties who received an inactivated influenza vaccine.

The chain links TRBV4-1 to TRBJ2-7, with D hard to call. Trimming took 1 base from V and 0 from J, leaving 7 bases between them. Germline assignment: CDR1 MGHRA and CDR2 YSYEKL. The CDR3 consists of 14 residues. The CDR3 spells CASSQVQDSYEQYF. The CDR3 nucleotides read TGCGCCAGCAGCCAAGTTCAGGACTCCTACGAGCAGTACTTC.

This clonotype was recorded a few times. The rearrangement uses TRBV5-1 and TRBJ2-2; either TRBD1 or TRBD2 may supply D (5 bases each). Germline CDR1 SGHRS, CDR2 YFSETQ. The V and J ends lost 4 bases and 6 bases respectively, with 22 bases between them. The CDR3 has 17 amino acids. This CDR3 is CASSANRDLPSAGELFF. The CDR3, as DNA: TGCGCCAGCAGCGCAAACCGGGACCTTCCGTCCGCCGGGGAGCTGTTTTTT.

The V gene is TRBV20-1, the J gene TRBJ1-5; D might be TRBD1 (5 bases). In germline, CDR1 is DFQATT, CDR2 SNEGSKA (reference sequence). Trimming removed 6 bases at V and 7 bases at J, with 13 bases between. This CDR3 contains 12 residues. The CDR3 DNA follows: TGCAGTGCCGGATCCGGGGGACAGCCCCAGCATTTT. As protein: CSAGSGGQPQHF.

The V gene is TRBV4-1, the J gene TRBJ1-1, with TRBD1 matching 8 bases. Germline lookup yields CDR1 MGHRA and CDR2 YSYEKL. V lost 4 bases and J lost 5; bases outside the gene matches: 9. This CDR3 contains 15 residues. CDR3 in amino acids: CASSREQGERTEAFF. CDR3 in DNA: TGCGCCAGCAGCCGCGAACAGGGGGAGCGGACTGAAGCTTTCTTT.

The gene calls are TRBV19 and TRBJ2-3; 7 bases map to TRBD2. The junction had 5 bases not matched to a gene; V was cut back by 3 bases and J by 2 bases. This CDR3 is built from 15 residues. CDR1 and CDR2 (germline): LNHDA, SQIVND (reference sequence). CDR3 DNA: TGTGCCAGTAGTATCGGCGGGAGCTACACAGATACGCAGTATTTT. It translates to CASSIGGSYTDTQYF.

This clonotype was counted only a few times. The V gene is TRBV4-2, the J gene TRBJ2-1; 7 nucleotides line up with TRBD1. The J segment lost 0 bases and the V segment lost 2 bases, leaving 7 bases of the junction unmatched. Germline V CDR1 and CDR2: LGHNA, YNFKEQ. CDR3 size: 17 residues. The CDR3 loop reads CASSQPSGQRSYNEQFF. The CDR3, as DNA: TGTGCCAGCAGCCAACCTTCGGGACAGCGCTCCTACAATGAGCAGTTCTTC.

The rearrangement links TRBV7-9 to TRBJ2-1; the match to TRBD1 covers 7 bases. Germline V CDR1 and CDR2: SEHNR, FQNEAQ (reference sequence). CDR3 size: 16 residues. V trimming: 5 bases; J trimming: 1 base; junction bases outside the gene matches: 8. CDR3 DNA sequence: TGTGCCAGCAGCGCATACGCAGGGGGTTCCTACAATGAGCAGTTCTTC. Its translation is CASSAYAGGSYNEQFF.

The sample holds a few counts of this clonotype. CDR3 in amino acids: CASSLMVSSHTGELFF. Written as DNA, the CDR3 is TGTGCCAGCAGTTTAATGGTTAGCAGCCACACCGGGGAGCTGTTTTTT. The V and J genes are TRBV28 and TRBJ2-2, with D unclear. The germline V gene has CDR1 MDHEN and CDR2 SYDVKM. The CDR3 has 16 amino acids. V was shortened by 2 bases and J by 3 bases, with 13 bases between the two germline ends. The full variable domain, with the rest looked up from reference TRBV28 and TRBJ2-2, is DVKVTQSSRYLVKRTGEKVFLECVQDMDHENMFWYRQDPGLGLRLIYFSYDVKMKEKGDIPEGYSVSREKKERFSLILESASTNQTSMYLCASSLMVSSHTGELFFGEGSRLTVL.

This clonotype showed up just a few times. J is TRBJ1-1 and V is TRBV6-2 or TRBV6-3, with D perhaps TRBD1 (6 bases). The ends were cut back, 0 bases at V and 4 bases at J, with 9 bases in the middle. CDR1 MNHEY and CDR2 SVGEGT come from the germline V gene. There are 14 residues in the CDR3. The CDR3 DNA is TGTGCCAGCAGTTACTCCTTGGGGGCCACTGAAGCTTTCTTT. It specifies CASSYSLGATEAFF.

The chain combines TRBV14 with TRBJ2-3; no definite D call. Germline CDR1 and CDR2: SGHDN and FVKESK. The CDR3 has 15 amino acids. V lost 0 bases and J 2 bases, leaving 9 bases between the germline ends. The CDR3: CASSQDPDPTDTQYF. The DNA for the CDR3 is TGTGCCAGCAGCCAAGATCCGGACCCCACAGATACGCAGTATTTT.

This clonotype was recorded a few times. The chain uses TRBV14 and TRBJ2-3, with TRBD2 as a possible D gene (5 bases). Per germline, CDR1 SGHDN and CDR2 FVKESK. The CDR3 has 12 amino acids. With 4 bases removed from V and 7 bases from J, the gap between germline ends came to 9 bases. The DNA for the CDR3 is TGTGCCAGCAGCCCCGCTAGCTATACGCAGTATTTT. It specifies CASSPASYTQYF.

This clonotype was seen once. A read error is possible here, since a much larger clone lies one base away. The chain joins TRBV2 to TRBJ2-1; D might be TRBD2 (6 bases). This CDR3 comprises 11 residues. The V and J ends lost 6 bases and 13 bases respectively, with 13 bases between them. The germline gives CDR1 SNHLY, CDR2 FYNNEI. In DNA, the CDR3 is TGTGCCAGCAGGGACTACCGAAAACAGTTCTTC. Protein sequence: CASRDYRKQFF.

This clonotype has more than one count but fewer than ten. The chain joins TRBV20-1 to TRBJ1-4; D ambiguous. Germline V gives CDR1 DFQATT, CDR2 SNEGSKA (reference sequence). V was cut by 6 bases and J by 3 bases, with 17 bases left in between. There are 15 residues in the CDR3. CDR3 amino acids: CSALSPTGSNEKLFF. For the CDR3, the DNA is TGCAGTGCCCTCTCCCCGACGGGATCTAATGAAAAACTGTTTTTT.

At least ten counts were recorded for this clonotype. CDR3 DNA: TGCAGCGTTGATCTTCGGGGGGTTGGTCACAATGAGCAGTTCTTC. Amino acid sequence: CSVDLRGVGHNEQFF. The chain employs TRBV29-1 and TRBJ2-1; 7 bases match TRBD2. This CDR3 is 15 amino acids long. The germline CDR1 and CDR2 sequences are SQVTM and ANQGSEA. Trimming took 3 bases from V and 5 from J; bases not matched to a gene: 10.

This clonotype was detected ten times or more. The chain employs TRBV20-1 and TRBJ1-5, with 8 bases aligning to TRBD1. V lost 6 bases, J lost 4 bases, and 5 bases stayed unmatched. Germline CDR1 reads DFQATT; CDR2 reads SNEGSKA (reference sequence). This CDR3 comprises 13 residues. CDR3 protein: CSALQGGNQPQHF. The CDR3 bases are TGCAGTGCCCTACAGGGGGGGAATCAGCCCCAGCATTTT.

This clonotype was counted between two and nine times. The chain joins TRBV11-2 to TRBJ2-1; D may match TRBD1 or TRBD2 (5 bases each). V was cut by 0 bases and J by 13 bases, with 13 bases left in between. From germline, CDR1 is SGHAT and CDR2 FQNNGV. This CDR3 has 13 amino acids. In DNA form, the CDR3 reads TGTGCCAGCAGCTTAGATTTGGTCCGGGGCCAGTTCTTC. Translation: CASSLDLVRGQFF.

The CDR3 coding sequence is TGTGCCAGCGGAAGCACAGGGGGCCGGGAGACCCAGTACTTC. Amino acid sequence: CASGSTGGRETQYF. This chain uses TRBV6-2 or TRBV6-3 with TRBJ2-5, with TRBD1 matching over 9 bases. The V gene's germline CDR1 is MNHEY and CDR2 SVGEGT. This CDR3 has 14 amino acids. V lost 8 bases and J lost 5; bases outside the gene matches: 9.